A selection of T cell receptor beta chains follows, all from one sample in a study of shared clonotypes between healthy human individuals. TCRdb keeps only in-frame clones here, not all; method: immunoSEQ multiplex PCR. Here the sample spans approximately 2.5 million clones, 85% to 95% being singletons. Specimen: naive CD4+ T cells sorted from blood. These receptors came from a young man in good health. Both conserved end residues are part of each CDR3. A D gene is named only where the DNA matches it firmly. Clone sizes are given selectively: once, few, many, or a class where the clone is expanded.

>TRBD2|TRBV15|TRBJ2-3|.
CATSRASGGAKDTQYF
TGTGCCACCAGCAGAGCTAGCGGGGGGGCTAAGGATACGCAGTATTTT
>.|TRBV6-5|TRBJ2-1|.
CASSGSPHNEQFF
TGTGCCAGCAGCGGGAGCCCACACAATGAGCAGTTCTTC
>.|TRBV18|TRBJ2-2|.
CASSPPNTLNTGELFF
TGTGCCAGCTCACCCCCAAATACTCTGAACACCGGGGAGCTGTTTTTT
>.|TRBV5-1|TRBJ2-1|.
CASKEAYNEQFF
TGCGCCAGCAAGGAGGCCTACAATGAGCAGTTCTTC
>.|TRBV19|TRBJ2-5|.
CASSPVVPYQETQYF
TGTGCCAGTAGTCCGGTGGTTCCGTACCAAGAGACCCAGTACTTC
>.|TRBV18|TRBJ1-1|.
CASSRQADMNTEAFF
TGTGCCAGCTCACGTCAGGCTGACATGAACACTGAAGCTTTCTTT
>.|TRBV7-6|TRBJ1-3|.
CASSSSGGNTIYF
TGTGCCAGCAGCTCGTCCGGCGGGAACACCATATATTTT
>TRBD2|TRBV19|TRBJ2-3|.
CASSRLAGGPIGTDTQYF
TGTGCCAGTAGTAGACTAGCGGGGGGGCCTATTGGCACAGATACGCAGTATTTT
>.|TRBV11-3|TRBJ2-4|once
CASSSDGGNIQYF
TGTGCCAGCTCCAGTGACGGAGGGAACATTCAGTACTTC
>.|TRBV15|TRBJ1-2|.
CATSSPADLYGYTF
TGTGCCACCAGCTCCCCCGCGGACCTGTATGGCTACACCTTC
>.|TRBV7-2|TRBJ2-7|once
CASSSLGGSSYEQYF
TGTGCCAGCAGCTCCCTTGGAGGGAGCTCCTACGAGCAGTACTTC
>.|TRBV14|TRBJ2-2|.
CASSHNPVHGELFF
TGTGCCAGCAGCCATAATCCGGTACACGGGGAGCTGTTTTTT
>.|TRBV4-1|TRBJ2-1|.
CASSQDRRRGPPNEQFF
TGCGCCAGCAGCCAAGATCGGAGGAGGGGCCCCCCCAATGAGCAGTTCTTC
>.|TRBV18|TRBJ1-2|.
CASSPGVDYGYTF
TGTGCCAGCTCCCCAGGGGTCGACTATGGCTACACCTTC
>.|TRBV6-1|TRBJ1-4|few
CASTGQPATNEKLFF
TGTGCCAGCACCGGACAGCCCGCAACTAATGAAAAACTGTTTTTT
>.|TRBV30|TRBJ2-2|.
CAWSVWDTNTGELFF
TGTGCCTGGAGTGTTTGGGACACGAACACCGGGGAGCTGTTTTTT
>.|TRBV6-1|TRBJ2-3|.
CASSEGQTDTQYF
TGTGCCAGCAGTGAAGGGCAGACAGATACGCAGTATTTT
>.|TRBV11-2|TRBJ2-5|.
CASSSPWYQETQYF
TGTGCCAGCAGCTCCCCCTGGTACCAAGAGACCCAGTACTTC
>.|TRBV2|TRBJ2-6|.
CASSDLRGAGANVLTF
TGTGCCAGCAGTGACCTCAGGGGGGCTGGGGCCAACGTCCTGACTTTC
>.|TRBV29-1|TRBJ2-3|.
CSAPLPKPGRDVDTQYF
TGCAGCGCGCCCCTCCCGAAACCGGGACGGGATGTAGATACGCAGTATTTT
>.|TRBV5-8|TRBJ2-5|.
CASSLGAGVAEETQYF
TGTGCCAGCAGCTTAGGGGCCGGGGTCGCTGAAGAGACCCAGTACTTC
>.|TRBV6-5|TRBJ1-3|.
CASSYKGPPGNTIYF
TGTGCCAGCAGTTACAAGGGCCCTCCTGGAAACACCATATATTTT
>.|TRBV2|TRBJ2-2|.
CASSEGPLNTGELFF
TGTGCCAGCAGTGAAGGACCTTTGAACACCGGGGAGCTGTTTTTT
>.|TRBV6-1|TRBJ1-2|.
CASSEIGDRRVF
TGTGCCAGCAGTGAAATTGGAGACAGGAGGGTATTC
>.|TRBV15|TRBJ1-2|.
CATSRVDRTADGYTF
TGTGCCACCAGCAGAGTTGACAGGACCGCAGATGGCTACACCTTC
>.|TRBV19|TRBJ2-2|.
CASKPGTSTGELFF
TGTGCCAGTAAACCGGGGACGAGCACCGGGGAGCTGTTTTTT
>.|TRBV30|TRBJ1-5|.
CAWSVSGAFNQPQHF
TGTGCCTGGAGTGTATCAGGAGCCTTCAATCAGCCCCAGCATTTT
>.|TRBV10-3|TRBJ1-3|.
CAISVGGSSGNTIYF
TGTGCCATCAGTGTGGGCGGCTCTTCTGGAAACACCATATATTTT
>TRBD1|TRBV2|TRBJ2-5|.
CASRLDRGSSETQYF
TGTGCCAGCAGGCTGGACAGGGGTAGCTCGGAGACCCAGTACTTC
>TRBD1|TRBV5-1|TRBJ1-1|.
CASSRNQPGLGQGSMNTEAFF
TGCGCCAGCAGCCGGAACCAACCCGGGCTCGGACAGGGTTCCATGAACACTGAAGCTTTCTTT